This T cell receptor beta chain was captured by sequencing in a study of T cell repertoires in cytomegalovirus infection. Study as a whole: Selection of CMV epitopes for the study included recently identified HLA-C-restricted and well-studied HLA-B-restricted ones. It can be stated that public TCR beta signatures indicated CMV infection as well as a matching HLA type.

TCRdb re-called the reads through MiXCR, storing one row per CDR3 protein. The sample lists around 570,000 distinct CDR3 sequences, over 35% occurring once. Regarding the study as a whole: Cumulative public TCR beta family frequency identified carriers of CMV plus the relevant HLA. The ex vivo response was dominated by HLA-C-restricted CMV-specific TCR beta clonotypes.

A remark on this clonotype: Antigen specificity is unknown.

This CDR3 is 18 amino acids long. Germline CDR1 reads SGHTA; CDR2 reads FQGNSA. The ends lost 5 bases at V and 7 bases at J; junction bases unmatched: 13. This specimen consisted of cultured PBMCs, obtained from culture after CMV antigen stimulation. The chain has TRBV7-2 and TRBJ2-1; the match to TRBD2 covers 14 bases. This TCR was recovered from a human donor in good health (CMV status not recorded). Some clones in this sample may be carry-over from other donors' samples. The CDR3 here is CASSRGTSGSGFGNEQFF. In nucleotides, the CDR3 is TGTGCCAGCAGCCGAGGGACTAGCGGGAGCGGTTTTGGTAATGAGCAGTTCTTC.